This TCR beta chain was recovered during a study of response to subunit inactivated influenza vaccine. TCRdb redid the calling of the RT-PCR reads with MiXCR, one entry per CDR3 protein. The sample has about 780,000 distinct CDR3 sequences, 15% to 20% seen once. Germline-derived CDR1 and CDR2 are MNHNS and SASEGT. Trimming at V came to 6 bases and at J to 5 bases, leaving 7 bases not matched to a gene. CDR3 length: 14 residues. The study, taken as a whole, reports: Few new T cells, the authors suggested, are recruited by each seasonal influenza vaccination.

A few counts support this clonotype. Its cognate antigen is unknown. The chain combines TRBV6-1 with TRBJ2-3, with 8 bases that match TRBD1. The origin of this receptor is a man aged 50 or older who received an inactivated influenza vaccine. The sequencing used PBMCs from blood, collected around 5 days after vaccination. This CDR3 reads CASRKTGVGDTQYF. CDR3 sequence (DNA): TGTGCCAGCAGAAAGACAGGGGTGGGAGATACGCAGTATTTT.